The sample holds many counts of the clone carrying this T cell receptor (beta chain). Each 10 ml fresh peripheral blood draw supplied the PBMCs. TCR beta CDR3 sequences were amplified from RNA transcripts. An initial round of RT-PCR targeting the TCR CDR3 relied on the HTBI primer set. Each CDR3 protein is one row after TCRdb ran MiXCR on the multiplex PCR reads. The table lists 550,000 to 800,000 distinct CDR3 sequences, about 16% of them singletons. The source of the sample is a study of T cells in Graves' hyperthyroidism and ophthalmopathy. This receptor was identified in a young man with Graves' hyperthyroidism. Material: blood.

CDR3: CSAIPLGAGVADTQYF. The CDR3 DNA sequence: TGCAGTGCTATTCCCCTAGGAGCGGGAGTGGCAGATACGCAGTATTTT. V usage is TRBV20-1 and J usage is TRBJ2-3; 8 positions match TRBD2. V lost 4 bases to trimming and J lost 4 bases; unmatched junction nucleotides: 13. The germline CDR1 and CDR2 sequences are DFQATT and SNEGSKA (reference sequence). The CDR3 runs 16 residues.